This T cell receptor (beta chain) was documented in a study of blood T cell repertoires in COVID-19. Here immunoSEQ multiplex PCR was the method, and the copy in TCRdb shows in-frame clones only, minus some. Counted here are about 320,000 clones, about 90% occurring once; the ten biggest clones make up around 6.6%. The CDR3 extends over 13 amino acids. The germline CDR1 and CDR2 sequences are LNHDA and SQIVND (reference sequence). Trimming left V 7 bases short and J 4 bases short, with 11 bases between. This chain connects TRBV19 to TRBJ1-5; TRBD1 is a possible D gene (6 bases). The material sequenced was peripheral blood. The receptor was derived from a young man who had recovered from COVID-19. Here the CDR3 DNA reads TGTGCCAGTACCTGGACAGTTAATCAGCCCCAGCATTTT. This sequence encodes CASTWTVNQPQHF.